This TCR beta chain was recovered during a study of blood T cell repertoires in COVID-19. In the study overall: Material from acute and convalescent COVID-19 was sourced from the United States, Italy and Spain.

The CDR3 loop spans 16 amino acids. After removal of 0 bases from V and 5 bases from J, the junction contained 5 bases not matched to a gene. Germline loops: CDR1 SGHRS, CDR2 YFSETQ. Using immunoSEQ multiplex PCR, the repertoire was profiled, and TCRdb retains in-frame clones only, with some absent. This sample has 98,000 or so clones, with around 83% found just once. This chain connects TRBV5-1 to TRBJ2-2, with TRBD2 matching 9 bases. This clonotype originated in an older woman with acute or convalescent COVID-19. Input material: peripheral blood. This CDR3 reads CASSLGAGGPTGELFF. DNA of the CDR3: TGCGCCAGCAGCTTGGGGGCGGGGGGGCCGACCGGGGAGCTGTTTTTT.